The 7 T cell receptor beta chains presented below share a single source sample, sequenced in a study of Ad26.COV2.S vaccination and SARS-CoV-2 variants. Libraries were prepared by immunoSEQ multiplex PCR; TCRdb keeps only in-frame clonotypes and omits some of them. Altogether 440,000 or so clones are present, around 89% being singletons, with the ten largest covering 1.7%. Regarding treatment: 19 received Ad26.COV2.S at low or high dose, single or two shots; several received placebo; per-sample allocation not given. Vaccine and placebo recipients were sampled on day 63 after the first injection. Specimen: peripheral blood, collected in a trial of Ad26.COV2.S vaccine versus placebo. These TCRs come from a person aged 18-65 years who received the Ad26.COV2.S COVID-19 vaccine or a placebo.

The V and J genes are TRBV28 and TRBJ2-7; 8 bases are a match to TRBD2. CDR1 and CDR2 (germline): MDHEN, SYDVKM. CDR3 size: 13 residues. V shed 8 bases, J shed 0 bases, and the junction held 3 bases outside the gene matches. The CDR3 DNA is TGTGCCAGCTTAGCGGGATACTCCTACGAGCAGTACTTC. Translation gives CASLAGYSYEQYF. Full variable domain (missing parts from reference TRBV28 and TRBJ2-7): DVKVTQSSRYLVKRTGEKVFLECVQDMDHENMFWYRQDPGLGLRLIYFSYDVKMKEKGDIPEGYSVSREKKERFSLILESASTNQTSMYLCASLAGYSYEQYFGPGTRLTVT.

This clone was recorded a few times. V gene TRBV28 combines with J gene TRBJ1-4, with TRBD1 as a possible D gene (5 bases). Germline CDR1 and CDR2: MDHEN and SYDVKM. V lost 4 bases, J lost 3 bases, and 18 bases lay in between. This CDR3 comprises 17 residues. CDR3 sequence reads: CASSSVGEGAANEKLFF. As DNA, the CDR3 is TGTGCCAGCAGTTCAGTAGGGGAGGGTGCAGCTAATGAAAAACTGTTTTTT.

With regard to this clone: At one of its ends the junction is not consistent with the germline gene, which may arise from a read error. J is TRBJ2-3 and V is TRBV7-7; possibly TRBD1 or TRBD2 for D (6 bases each). This CDR3 region has 16 residues. In germline, CDR1 is SSHAT, CDR2 FNYEAQ (reference sequence). CDR3 protein: CASSLMPGAQTDTQYF. The CDR3 coding sequence is TGTGCTAGCAGCTTGATGCCGGGGGCGCAAACAGATACGCAGTATTTT.

This chain joins TRBV9 and TRBJ2-3, with D uncertain. Germline CDR1 reads SGDLS; CDR2 reads YYNGEE. The CDR3 extends over 14 amino acids. Trimming shortened V by 0 bases and J by 6 bases, and 11 bases separated the two germline ends. The DNA of the CDR3 is TGTGCCAGCAGCGTAGTAAGTACGGGTGATACGCAGTATTTT. Translation: CASSVVSTGDTQYF.

J is TRBJ1-2 and V is TRBV5-1, with no clear D. V dropped 1 base and J dropped 4 bases, with 11 bases sitting between them. From germline, CDR1 is SGHRS and CDR2 YFSETQ. CDR3 size: 14 residues. The CDR3 reads CASSLSGSSYGYTF. The CDR3 bases are TGCGCCAGCAGCTTGTCGGGCAGCAGCTATGGCTACACCTTC.

J is TRBJ1-2 and V is TRBV19, with D maybe TRBD1 (6 bases). There are 13 residues in the CDR3. From germline, CDR1 is LNHDA and CDR2 SQIVND (reference sequence). Trimming shortened V by 6 bases and J by 2 bases, and 10 bases separated the two germline ends. CDR3: CASSHRENYGYTF. The CDR3 region has the DNA TGTGCCAGTAGCCACAGGGAGAACTATGGCTACACCTTC.

The rearrangement links TRBV12-3 or TRBV12-4 to TRBJ1-1, with D possibly TRBD1 on 5 matching bases. V shed 5 bases and J shed 2 bases, with 9 bases lying between them. CDR3 length: 13 residues. This CDR3 is CASSRQLNTEAFF. The CDR3 bases are TGTGCCAGCAGTCGACAGCTCAACACTGAAGCTTTCTTT.